The table lists the clone carrying this TCR beta chain with a few counts. Researchers prepared the TCRbeta library using unique molecular identifiers, the study reports. TCRdb passed the PCR reads through MiXCR, listing each CDR3 protein once. The sample yields approximately 420,000 distinct CDR3 sequences, roughly 10% seen once. This sample stems from a study of T-cell reconstitution after alpha-beta-depleted transplantation in children. CDR1 and CDR2 (germline): DFQATT, SNEGSKA (reference sequence). This CDR3 contains 12 residues. The germline V and J ends were trimmed by 4 bases and 5 bases, with 12 bases remaining between them.

The specimen comprised PBMCs from the stem cell graft donor, sampled from the stem cell graft. This receptor was taken from a human donor who donated a stem cell graft to a child with acute myeloid leukemia. The chain is built from TRBV20-1 and TRBJ2-7; D could derive from TRBD1 or TRBD2 (5 bases each). The CDR3, as DNA: TGCAGTGCTAAACAGGAGGTGGACGAGCAGTACGTC. Protein product: CSAKQEVDEQYV.